Listed here is a single T cell receptor beta chain. Its antigen is not known. These data originate in a study of CD8 T cells in ankylosing spondylitis. Notes on the study in general: Peripheral blood held disease-linked clones only at relatively low frequency, and these were CD8+. Disease-linked clones reportedly showed significant enrichment in matched ankylosing spondylitis synovial fluid. Ankylosing spondylitis blood appeared to be characterized by a TCR beta motif of roughly eight highly homologous variants.

The CDR3 contains 13 residues. The V gene's germline CDR1 is LGHNA and CDR2 YNFKEQ. The V and J ends lost 5 bases and 9 bases respectively, with 11 bases between them. Quantitative 5'-RACE with molecular barcodes produced the TCR beta libraries. TCRdb recomputed calls from the 5' RACE reads with MiXCR, one row per CDR3 protein. The repertoire holds about 700,000 distinct CDR3 sequences, under 20% seen once, with approximately 18% in the top ten. The J gene is TRBJ1-6, the V gene TRBV4-2; no reliable D call. Sequenced sample: blood, either unsorted or a sorted T cell fraction (not recorded which). The TCR was taken from a male donor with ankylosing spondylitis. The CDR3 coding sequence is TGTGCCAGCAGCTCGCGGGAACCTTCACCCCTCCACTTT. Amino acids: CASSSREPSPLHF.